The 2 T cell receptor beta chains listed next were all sequenced from one sample in a study of cytomegalovirus exposure and HLA in healthy donors. With 60 Vbeta and 13 Jbeta primers, the PCR was carried out. Produced via immunoSEQ multiplex PCR; TCRdb's table is partial and in-frame only. The table shows 140,000 to 150,000 clones, with roughly 71% occurring only once. The sample taken for sequencing was PBMCs. These receptors came from a man aged 25 to 40 in good health and CMV-seronegative.

V usage is TRBV5-1 and J usage is TRBJ1-2; TRBD1 agrees at 8 bases. In germline, CDR1 is SGHRS, CDR2 YFSETQ. The CDR3 spans 15 residues. Unmatched junction bases numbered 7, after V lost 0 bases and J lost 6 bases. CDR3 sequence reads: CASSLVQGANDGYTF. The CDR3 DNA reads as TGCGCCAGCAGCTTGGTCCAGGGGGCGAACGATGGCTACACCTTC.

The chain combines TRBV10-3 with TRBJ2-1; 11 nucleotides match TRBD1. Germline V CDR1 and CDR2: ENHRY, SYGVKD. V shed 2 bases, J shed 8 bases, and the junction held 2 bases outside the gene matches. CDR3 length equals 14 residues. The CDR3 DNA reads as TGTGCCATCAGTGAGGGGACAGGGGGGGATGAGCAGTTCTTC. The encoded protein is CAISEGTGGDEQFF.